These 29 T cell receptor beta chains originate from one sample sequenced in a study of vaccination effects on CD4 cells after COVID-19. No cognate antigen is known for these TCRs. Viral peptide pool expansion of antigen-specific CD4+ T cells preceded sequencing in the ViraFEST assay. At the end of more than 8 days of culture, CD4+ T cells were isolated. Participants completed two doses of the BNT162b2 or mRNA-1273 vaccine. Only in-frame clones appear in the TCRdb table, and some are missing; sequencing was by immunoSEQ multiplex PCR. The table shows roughly 43,000 clones, with around 80% occurring only once. Sample: CD4+ T cells from PBMCs cultured with HCoV-OC43 spike peptides, taken after COVID-19 vaccination. Subset meaning: HCoV-OC43 spike overlapping peptide pool stimulation. The receptors originated from a human donor who received a COVID-19 vaccine.

This clone was found a few times. This rearrangement joins TRBV6-1 to TRBJ2-7, with D uncertain. The CDR3 is made up of 13 amino acids. Germline CDR1 is MNHNS and CDR2 is SASEGT. With 1 base removed from V and 2 bases from J, the gap between germline ends came to 6 bases. The CDR3 reads CASSEGLPYEQYF. CDR3 coding DNA: TGTGCCAGCAGTGAAGGACTTCCCTACGAGCAGTACTTC.

This clone was seen a few times. The chain joins TRBV11-2 to TRBJ2-2; no clear D. Between the trimmed V and J ends, which lost 0 bases and 4 bases, there was a span of 12 bases. This CDR3 contains 16 residues. The germline gives CDR1 SGHAT, CDR2 FQNNGV. CDR3 coding DNA: TGTGCCAGCAGCTTAGATGTGTTAATTAGCACCGGGGAGCTGTTTTTT. It translates to CASSLDVLISTGELFF.

This clone was seen more than once but under ten times. The chain carries TRBV2 and TRBJ1-6, with D unresolved. Germline-derived CDR1 and CDR2 are SNHLY and FYNNEI. CDR3 size: 13 residues. Trimming shortened V by 3 bases and J by 9 bases, and 9 bases separated the two germline ends. Written as DNA, the CDR3 is TGTGCCAGCAGTGAGCAACGGATTTCACCCCTCCACTTT. Protein: CASSEQRISPLHF.

The chain employs TRBV6-6 and TRBJ1-2, with 7 bases matching TRBD1. J was trimmed by 5 bases and V by 6 bases; bases with no gene match: 9. The germline CDR1 and CDR2 sequences are MNHNY and SVGAGI (reference sequence). The CDR3 is 14 amino acids. The CDR3 loop reads CASRRQGGGYGYTF. The CDR3 DNA is TGTGCCAGCAGACGACAGGGCGGAGGTTATGGCTACACCTTC.

This clone turned up a few times. The chain is built from TRBV7-9 and TRBJ2-5, with a possible D match to TRBD2 (5 bases). The CDR3 is 13 residues long. Between the trimmed V and J ends, which lost 0 bases and 5 bases, there was a span of 7 bases. CDR1 SEHNR and CDR2 FQNEAQ come from the germline V gene (reference sequence). CDR3 loop: CASSLAGIETQYF. The CDR3 DNA follows: TGTGCCAGCAGCTTAGCCGGGATTGAGACCCAGTACTTC.

The chain couples TRBV5-4 to TRBJ2-7, with D tentatively TRBD1 or TRBD2 (6 bases each). The CDR3 is 14 residues long. Germline V gives CDR1 SGHNT, CDR2 YYREEE (reference sequence). V dropped 3 bases and J dropped 6 bases, with 16 bases sitting between them. CDR3 bases: TGTGCCAGCAGCTCTAAGGGGGGATCCGGCGAGCAGTACTTC. This translates into CASSSKGGSGEQYF.

The J gene is TRBJ2-4, the V gene TRBV20-1; TRBD2 matches at 10 bases. Losses at the gene ends were 3 bases for V and 2 bases for J; bases not matched to a gene: 4. Germline lookup yields CDR1 DFQATT and CDR2 SNEGSKA (reference sequence). The CDR3 runs 15 residues. CDR3 sequence: CSASDSGRTKNIQYF. The CDR3 DNA is TGCAGTGCTAGTGATAGCGGGAGGACCAAAAACATTCAGTACTTC.

This clone is medium-sized (0.01 to 0.1%) by share. This chain links TRBV4-2 with TRBJ2-2, with TRBD1 as a possible D gene (6 bases). V was trimmed by 0 bases and J by 5 bases, leaving 10 bases between them. The CDR3 spans 15 residues. Germline-derived CDR1 and CDR2 are LGHNA and YNFKEQ. This chain's CDR3 is CASSQEGGRTGELFF. In DNA, the CDR3 is TGTGCCAGCAGCCAAGAAGGGGGACGGACCGGGGAGCTGTTTTTT.

The rearrangement joins TRBV15 to TRBJ2-1, with 9 bases aligning to TRBD2. Germline CDR1 and CDR2: LNHNV and YYDKDF (reference sequence). The CDR3 consists of 17 residues. V lost 1 base and J lost 0; bases outside the gene matches: 4. The CDR3: CATSRGLAGNSYNEQFF. The CDR3 DNA reads TGTGCCACCAGCAGAGGGCTAGCGGGGAACTCCTACAATGAGCAGTTCTTC.

This clone was detected a few times. This chain links TRBV19 with TRBJ2-3; D not resolved. The germline gives CDR1 LNHDA, CDR2 SQIVND (reference sequence). V lost 3 bases to trimming and J lost 1 base, with 5 bases between them. The CDR3 is made up of 13 amino acids. CDR3 in amino acids: CASSIGGTDTQYF. In DNA, the CDR3 is TGTGCCAGTAGTATTGGGGGCACAGATACGCAGTATTTT.

The chain couples TRBV3-1 (or the pseudogene TRBV3-2) to TRBJ1-6; D not resolved. Germline lookup yields CDR1 LGHDT and CDR2 YNNKEL (reference sequence). CDR3 size: 16 residues. With 0 bases removed from V and 2 bases from J, the gap between germline ends came to 8 bases. The CDR3 region is CASSQEGGPYNSPLHF. The CDR3 nucleotides read TGTGCCAGCAGCCAAGAGGGAGGCCCCTATAATTCACCCCTCCACTTT.

J is TRBJ1-1 and V is TRBV5-1; D gene uncertain. Germline lookup yields CDR1 SGHRS and CDR2 YFSETQ. Trimming took 0 bases from V and 0 from J, leaving 9 bases between them. The CDR3 spans 15 residues. CDR3 sequence reads: CASSLVGDVNTEAFF. The CDR3 DNA reads TGCGCCAGCAGCTTGGTTGGGGATGTGAACACTGAAGCTTTCTTT.

The V and J genes are TRBV30 and TRBJ1-1; D is uncertain. This CDR3 contains 12 residues. The germline gives CDR1 GTSNPN, CDR2 SVGIG (reference sequence). V lost 5 bases and J 8 bases, leaving 15 bases between the germline ends. This chain's CDR3 is CAWQLLRREAFF. CDR3 DNA: TGTGCCTGGCAACTGCTCCGTCGGGAAGCTTTCTTT.

The rearrangement uses TRBV5-1 and TRBJ2-1, with 8 bases fitting TRBD1. The CDR3 runs 17 residues. V was pared by 4 bases and J by 4 bases, with 13 bases of the junction left unmatched. CDR1 and CDR2 from the germline V gene are SGHRS and YFSETQ. The CDR3 region is CASSLSGTGFQYNEQFF. CDR3 nucleotide sequence: TGCGCCAGCAGCCTATCCGGGACAGGATTCCAATACAATGAGCAGTTCTTC.

V is TRBV11-3 and J is TRBJ2-2; D remains unclear. The germline V gene encodes CDR1 SGHNT and CDR2 YENEEA. This CDR3 is 13 amino acids long. Trimming removed 4 bases at V and 3 bases at J, with 6 bases between. In DNA, the CDR3 is TGTGCCAGCAGCTCAAGGGACACCGGGGAGCTGTTTTTT. Protein product: CASSSRDTGELFF. Combining the CDR3 with reference TRBV11-3 and TRBJ2-2 gives the whole variable domain EAGVVQSPRYKIIEKKQPVAFWCNPISGHNTLYWYLQNLGQGPELLIRYENEEAVDDSQLPKDRFSAERLKGVDSTLKIQPAELGDSAVYLCASSSRDTGELFFGEGSRLTVL.

In DNA, the CDR3 is TGTGCCAGTAGTATGACCAGCGCCCGAGCTAGCACAGATACGCAGTATTTT. Translating gives CASSMTSARASTDTQYF. The rearrangement joins TRBV19 to TRBJ2-3; D is undetermined. Germline lookup yields CDR1 LNHDA and CDR2 SQIVND (reference sequence). The CDR3 has 17 residues. The V end lost 3 bases, the J end lost 0 bases, and 16 bases lay between the germline ends.

The genes are TRBV28 and TRBJ1-4; TRBD1 might be the D (5 bases). The CDR3 totals 15 residues. Trimming removed 6 bases at V and 3 bases at J, with 14 bases between. The V gene's germline CDR1 is MDHEN and CDR2 SYDVKM. CDR3 sequence: CASSLSTASNEKLFF. CDR3 DNA sequence: TGTGCCAGCAGCCTCTCGACAGCGTCTAATGAAAAACTGTTTTTT.

The chain recombines TRBV6-5 with TRBJ1-2; TRBD1 aligns across 9 bases. This CDR3 contains 15 residues. Germline V gene sequence: CDR1 MNHEY, CDR2 SVGAGI. The junction had 9 bases not matched to a gene; V was cut back by 2 bases and J by 8 bases. DNA of the CDR3: TGTGCCAGCAGTTACCCGGGACAGGGTCGCTTCGGCTACACCTTC. It translates to CASSYPGQGRFGYTF.

CDR3 coding DNA: TGCGCCAGCACCAGCCCGGACAGGGGGTATGTTGAAGCTTTCTTT. This sequence encodes CASTSPDRGYVEAFF. The V call is TRBV5-1, the J call TRBJ1-1, with 10 bases identical to TRBD1. In germline, CDR1 is SGHRS, CDR2 YFSETQ. V gave up 6 bases and J gave up 7 bases; unmatched junction bases: 12. There are 15 residues in the CDR3.

This clone was seen only once. The chain employs TRBV7-6 and TRBJ2-1; 10 bases align to TRBD2. The V gene's germline CDR1 is SGHVS and CDR2 FNYEAQ. The CDR3 is made up of 15 amino acids. V shed 3 bases and J 8 bases; nucleotides not matched to a gene: 7. The CDR3 spells CASSLASGRKDEQFF. The CDR3, as DNA: TGTGCCAGCAGCTTGGCTAGCGGGAGAAAAGATGAGCAGTTCTTC.

The chain employs TRBV5-1 and TRBJ2-1; D unclear. Germline values: CDR1 SGHRS, CDR2 YFSETQ. V lost 4 bases to trimming and J lost 3 bases, with 17 bases between them. The CDR3 contains 16 residues. Written as DNA, the CDR3 is TGCGCCAGCAGCACGGCACCAACCTCCAACTACAATGAGCAGTTCTTC. Amino acids: CASSTAPTSNYNEQFF.

The genes are TRBV11-2 and TRBJ2-2; 11 positions agree with TRBD2. The length of the CDR3 is 19 residues. Germline CDR1 is SGHAT and CDR2 is FQNNGV. Trimming at V came to 5 bases and at J to 1 base, leaving 12 bases not matched to a gene. The CDR3 protein is CASSHPGLAGGQNTGELFF. The CDR3 DNA is TGTGCCAGCAGCCATCCGGGGCTAGCGGGAGGACAGAACACCGGGGAGCTGTTTTTT.

This clone showed up just a few times. The chain employs TRBV7-9 and TRBJ1-1; tentatively, D is TRBD1 (5 bases). V gave up 3 bases and J gave up 1 base, with 6 bases separating them. The CDR3 extends over 13 amino acids. Germline lookup yields CDR1 SEHNR and CDR2 FQNEAQ (reference sequence). CDR3 DNA sequence: TGTGCCAGCAGCTTTCAGGGGAACACTGAAGCTTTCTTT. Protein: CASSFQGNTEAFF.

The chain joins TRBV7-8 to TRBJ1-2; D is unclear. V lost 3 bases and J lost 4, with 9 bases in between. CDR1 is SGHVS and CDR2 is FQNEAQ in the germline V gene. This CDR3 spans 13 amino acids. CDR3 in DNA: TGTGCCAGCAGCTTTGGGGTTGGCTATGGCTACACCTTC. This encodes CASSFGVGYGYTF.

The chain is built from TRBV5-8 and TRBJ2-1; D is perhaps TRBD2 (6 bases). Per the germline V gene, CDR1 is SGHTS and CDR2 is YDEGEE. The V end was cut by 0 bases, the J end by 4 bases, with 17 bases between. There are 17 residues in the CDR3. CDR3 in amino acids: CASSLALGAGRYNEQFF. The CDR3 coding sequence is TGTGCCAGCAGCTTGGCCCTTGGGGCGGGGCGATACAATGAGCAGTTCTTC. Based on the CDR3 plus reference TRBV5-8 and TRBJ2-1, the full variable domain is EAGVTQSPTHLIKTRGQQATLRCSPISGHTSVYWYQQALGLGLQFLLWYDEGEERNRGNFPPRFSGRQFPNYSSELNVNALELEDSALYLCASSLALGAGRYNEQFFGPGTRLTVL.

This clone was counted once. This rearrangement joins TRBV5-4 to TRBJ2-5, with D maybe TRBD1 (5 bases). Germline V gene lookup returns CDR1 SGHNT and CDR2 YYREEE (reference sequence). There are 14 residues in the CDR3. The V and J ends lost 4 bases and 6 bases respectively, with 16 bases between them. The CDR3 reads CASSPRQGAQTQYF. The CDR3 DNA reads TGTGCCAGCAGCCCCCGGCAGGGTGCACAGACCCAGTACTTC.

This chain connects TRBV6-2 or TRBV6-3 to TRBJ2-3, with no clear D. The CDR3 has 13 residues. The V and J ends lost 0 bases and 10 bases respectively, with 11 bases between them. Germline-derived CDR1 and CDR2 are MNHEY and SVGEGT. The CDR3 nucleotides read TGTGCCAGCAGTTACTCAGACTCTAATGCGCAGTATTTT. As protein: CASSYSDSNAQYF.

This clone was counted a single time. The chain links TRBV5-4 to TRBJ1-1; the D gene is possibly TRBD1 (6 bases). V lost 4 bases to trimming and J lost 4 bases, with 23 bases between them. CDR1 and CDR2 from the germline V gene are SGHNT and YYREEE (reference sequence). The CDR3 sequence is 17 residues long. CDR3 nucleotide sequence: TGTGCCAGCAGCCCGGAGTGGTCGGGGGGCCGGGGCACTGAAGCTTTCTTT. This codes for CASSPEWSGGRGTEAFF.

The V and J genes are TRBV11-2 and TRBJ1-6; TRBD1 agrees at 11 bases. V shed 6 bases and J 9 bases; nucleotides not matched to a gene: 13. The CDR3 spans 17 residues. From germline, CDR1 is SGHAT and CDR2 FQNNGV. CDR3 amino acids: CASRFPGQGGSGSPLHF. CDR3 DNA: TGTGCCAGCAGATTTCCGGGACAGGGGGGATCGGGTTCACCCCTCCACTTT.